This T cell receptor beta chain was observed in a study of Ad26.COV2.S vaccination and SARS-CoV-2 variants. Whole-study context: Sample donor was a member of the COV1001 Ad26.COV2.S trial arm. Into the muscle, Ad26.COV2.S was dosed once or twice, 56 days apart.

This clone appeared many times. Its antigen is unidentified. The CDR3 length is 15 residues. V trimming: 3 bases; J trimming: 5 bases; junction bases outside the gene matches: 5. The germline V gene has CDR1 MNHEY and CDR2 SMNVEV (reference sequence). Libraries were prepared by immunoSEQ multiplex PCR; TCRdb keeps only in-frame clonotypes and omits some of them. The sample has 380,000 or so clones, around 88% seen once. Study outcomes and limitations: In vaccinated individuals, spike-specific CD8+ and CD4+ T cell responses reportedly displayed substantial breadth.

Treatment given: some 20 received Ad26.COV2.S at low or high dose, single or two shots; a few received placebo; per-sample allocation not given. The study sampled participants on day 63 after the first vaccine or placebo injection. Vaccination used an Ad26 vector expressing Wuhan-strain SARS-CoV-2 spike. The input for sequencing was peripheral blood, taken in a trial of Ad26.COV2.S vaccine versus placebo. The rearrangement joins TRBV27 to TRBJ1-1; TRBD1 matches 11 bases. The receptor's source is a person aged 18-60 years who received the Ad26.COV2.S COVID-19 vaccine or a placebo. In nucleotides, the CDR3 is TGTGCCAGCAGTTTCGGACAGGGGGCACGGACTGAAGCTTTCTTT. Its protein product is CASSFGQGARTEAFF.